The present T cell receptor beta chain was sequenced within a study of T cells in Graves' hyperthyroidism and ophthalmopathy. Researchers amplified the TCR beta CDR3 regions from RNA transcripts. First-round RT-PCR targeting the TCR CDR3 was performed with the HTBI primer set. One entry per CDR3 protein results from TCRdb running MiXCR on the multiplex PCR reads. The table lists about 740,000 distinct CDR3 sequences, roughly 15% of them singletons. Per the germline V gene, CDR1 is LGHNA and CDR2 is YSLEER. CDR3 size: 17 residues. V lost 5 bases and J lost 4; bases outside the gene matches: 11. The clonotype originates from a woman aged 18-29 years with Graves' hyperthyroidism. This rearrangement joins TRBV4-3 to TRBJ2-2; 9 bases fit TRBD2. The sequencing sample was made of blood. The CDR3 is CASSSSRLAEITGELFF. The CDR3 DNA reads as TGCGCCAGCAGCTCCTCTAGACTAGCGGAGATCACCGGGGAGCTGTTTTTT.